The 14 T cell receptor beta chains listed next were all sequenced from one sample in a study of blood T cell repertoires in COVID-19. Assay: immunoSEQ multiplex PCR; the TCRdb copy retains only in-frame clones and omits some. The repertoire holds tens of thousands of clones, with approximately 85% as singletons. The sequencing sample was made of peripheral blood. The receptor source for this set is a human donor in a cohort sampled during active COVID-19.

The chain employs TRBV27 and TRBJ1-6; D is unresolved. The CDR3 covers 14 residues. Trimming shortened V by 8 bases and J by 1 base, and 9 bases separated the two germline ends. Germline-derived CDR1 and CDR2 are MNHEY and SMNVEV (reference sequence). The CDR3 spells CASGTVSYNSPLHF. The CDR3 DNA reads as TGTGCCAGCGGTACGGTTTCCTATAATTCACCCCTCCACTTT.

The chain combines TRBV13 with TRBJ2-5, with 11 bases that match TRBD2. The CDR3 runs 17 residues. Germline CDR1 is PRHDT and CDR2 is FYEKMQ (reference sequence). V lost 1 base to trimming and J lost 5 bases; unmatched junction nucleotides: 9. Here the CDR3 reads CASSLVGLAGSGETQYF. The CDR3 DNA reads as TGTGCCAGCAGCTTAGTAGGACTAGCGGGTTCCGGGGAGACCCAGTACTTC. Variable domain in full (rest from reference TRBV13 and TRBJ2-5): AAGVIQSPRHLIKEKRETATLKCYPIPRHDTVYWYQQGPGQDPQFLISFYEKMQSDKGSIPDRFSAQQFSDYHSELNMSSLELGDSALYFCASSLVGLAGSGETQYFGPGTRLLVL.

V and J are TRBV18 and TRBJ2-6; 8 bases map to TRBD1. The CDR3 is 15 residues long. The J segment lost 6 bases and the V segment lost 3 bases, leaving 4 bases of the junction unmatched. CDR1 and CDR2 from the germline V gene are KGHSH and LQKENI. This CDR3 is CASSPMGQVANVLTF. The CDR3 DNA follows: TGTGCCAGCTCACCGATGGGACAGGTGGCCAACGTCCTGACTTTC.

The rearrangement joins TRBV7-9 to TRBJ2-3; 9 bases are a match to TRBD1. Trimming removed 3 bases from V and 4 bases from J; junction bases left unmatched: 8. The CDR3 consists of 16 residues. In germline, CDR1 is SEHNR, CDR2 FQNEAQ (reference sequence). CDR3 in amino acids: CASSLAVQGAADTQYF. CDR3 sequence (DNA): TGTGCCAGCAGCTTGGCGGTACAGGGGGCCGCAGATACGCAGTATTTT.

This clone was seen a few times. The rearrangement uses TRBV7-8 and TRBJ1-6, with 7 bases that match TRBD1. Germline trimming cut 0 bases from V and 9 bases from J; bases unmatched to any gene: 8. From germline, CDR1 is SGHVS and CDR2 FQNEAQ. The CDR3 sequence is 16 residues long. The CDR3 sequence is CASSLAPGTEASPLHF. The CDR3 nucleotides are TGTGCCAGCAGCTTAGCCCCGGGGACAGAGGCTTCACCCCTCCACTTT.

The CDR3 nucleotides read TGTGCCTGGAGTGAGACAGCGCTCGGGGAGCTGTTTTTT. Residues: CAWSETALGELFF. The V gene is TRBV30, the J gene TRBJ2-2; possibly TRBD1 for D (5 bases). CDR3 length equals 13 residues. Germline loops: CDR1 GTSNPN, CDR2 SVGIG (reference sequence). Trimming removed 1 base at V and 7 bases at J, with 10 bases between.

This clone was counted a few times. The rearrangement uses TRBV3-1 (or the pseudogene TRBV3-2) and TRBJ2-5; D call uncertain. Trimming took off 0 bases at V and 4 bases at J, with 9 bases between the two ends. Germline lookup yields CDR1 LGHDT and CDR2 YNNKEL (reference sequence). This CDR3 is built from 14 residues. This CDR3 reads CASSQDQQSETQYF. In DNA, the CDR3 is TGTGCCAGCAGCCAAGATCAACAGTCAGAGACCCAGTACTTC.

J is TRBJ1-6 and V is TRBV12-3 or TRBV12-4; D is ambiguous. This CDR3 has 13 amino acids. The V and J ends lost 0 bases and 6 bases respectively, with 3 bases between them. This CDR3 is CASSLAGNSPLHF. The CDR3 DNA sequence: TGTGCCAGCAGTTTAGCCGGTAATTCACCCCTCCACTTT.

The chain combines TRBV5-1 with TRBJ2-3; the match to TRBD2 covers 15 bases. V lost 0 bases, J lost 6 bases, and 2 bases stayed unmatched. There are 16 residues in the CDR3. Germline V gene lookup returns CDR1 SGHRS and CDR2 YFSETQ. The CDR3 bases are TGCGCCAGCAGCTTGGGGACTAGCGGGAGGGTGGATACGCAGTATTTT. The encoded protein is CASSLGTSGRVDTQYF.

The chain carries TRBV14 and TRBJ2-5; 11 bases are a match to TRBD2. The germline CDR1 and CDR2 sequences are SGHDN and FVKESK. This CDR3 contains 15 residues. The V and J ends lost 4 bases and 7 bases, in that order; junction bases with no gene match: 8. CDR3 region: CASSPTSGAQGTQYF. CDR3 bases: TGTGCCAGCAGCCCGACTAGCGGGGCTCAGGGGACCCAGTACTTC.

The chain links TRBV9 to TRBJ2-3; TRBD2 matches 12 bases. Germline V gene data show CDR1 as SGDLS and CDR2 as YYNGEE. The CDR3 covers 15 residues. The trim removed 3 bases at V and 2 bases at J, leaving 1 base unmatched. CDR3 sequence reads: CASSGTSGVTDTQYF. For the CDR3, the DNA is TGTGCCAGCAGCGGGACTAGCGGGGTCACAGATACGCAGTATTTT.

The chain couples TRBV2 to TRBJ2-7; TRBD1 aligns across 7 bases. The CDR3 extends over 12 amino acids. The V and J ends lost 4 bases and 8 bases, in that order; junction bases with no gene match: 5. The germline gives CDR1 SNHLY, CDR2 FYNNEI. CDR3 amino acids: CASSVTGAKQYF. The CDR3 DNA reads as TGTGCCAGCAGTGTTACAGGGGCGAAGCAGTACTTC.

The chain uses TRBV5-6 and TRBJ1-2; no clear D gene. Germline V gives CDR1 SGHDT, CDR2 YYEEEE. V shed 3 bases and J shed 2 bases, with 2 bases lying between them. The CDR3 sequence is 11 residues long. The CDR3, as DNA: TGTGCCAGCAGCTCAAACTATGGCTACACCTTC. It codes for CASSSNYGYTF.

The chain couples TRBV29-1 to TRBJ1-2, with 7 positions matching TRBD1. This CDR3 has 13 residues. V lost 6 bases, J lost 1 base, and 5 bases stayed unmatched. The germline gives CDR1 SQVTM, CDR2 ANQGSEA. The CDR3 bases are TGCAGCGTCCCCCGGGACAGTAACTATGGCTACACCTTC. It encodes CSVPRDSNYGYTF.